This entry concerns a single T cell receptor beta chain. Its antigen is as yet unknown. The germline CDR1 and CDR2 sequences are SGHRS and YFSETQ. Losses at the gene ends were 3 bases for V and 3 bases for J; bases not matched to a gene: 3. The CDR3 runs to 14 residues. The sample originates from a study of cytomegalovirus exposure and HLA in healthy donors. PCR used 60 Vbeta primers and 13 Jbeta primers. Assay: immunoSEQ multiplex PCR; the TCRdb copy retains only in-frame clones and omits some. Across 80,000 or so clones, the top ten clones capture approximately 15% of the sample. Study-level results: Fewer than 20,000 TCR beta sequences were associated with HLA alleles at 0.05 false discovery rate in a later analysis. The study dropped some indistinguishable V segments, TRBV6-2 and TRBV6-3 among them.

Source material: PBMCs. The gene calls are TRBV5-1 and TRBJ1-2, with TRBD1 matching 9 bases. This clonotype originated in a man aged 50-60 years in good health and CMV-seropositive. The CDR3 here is CASSSTGGDYGYTF. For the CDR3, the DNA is TGCGCCAGCAGCTCGACAGGGGGAGACTATGGCTACACCTTC. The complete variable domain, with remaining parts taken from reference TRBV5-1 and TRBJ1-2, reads KAGVTQTPRYLIKTRGQQVTLSCSPISGHRSVSWYQQTPGQGLQFLFEYFSETQRNKGNFPGRFSGRQFSNSRSEMNVSTLELGDSALYLCASSSTGGDYGYTFGSGTRLTVV.